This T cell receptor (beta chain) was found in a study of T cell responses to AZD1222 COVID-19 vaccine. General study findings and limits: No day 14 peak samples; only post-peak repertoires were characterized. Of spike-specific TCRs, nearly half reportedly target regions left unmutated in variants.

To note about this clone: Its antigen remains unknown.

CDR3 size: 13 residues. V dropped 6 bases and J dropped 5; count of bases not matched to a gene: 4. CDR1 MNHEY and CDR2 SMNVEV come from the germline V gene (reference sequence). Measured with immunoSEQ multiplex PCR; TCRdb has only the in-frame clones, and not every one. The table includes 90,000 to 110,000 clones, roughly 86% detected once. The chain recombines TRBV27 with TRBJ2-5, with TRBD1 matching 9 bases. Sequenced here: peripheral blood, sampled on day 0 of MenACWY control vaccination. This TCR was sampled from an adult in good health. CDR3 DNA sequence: TGTGCCAGCAGAAACAGGGGGCGGGAGACCCAGTACTTC. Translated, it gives CASRNRGRETQYF.